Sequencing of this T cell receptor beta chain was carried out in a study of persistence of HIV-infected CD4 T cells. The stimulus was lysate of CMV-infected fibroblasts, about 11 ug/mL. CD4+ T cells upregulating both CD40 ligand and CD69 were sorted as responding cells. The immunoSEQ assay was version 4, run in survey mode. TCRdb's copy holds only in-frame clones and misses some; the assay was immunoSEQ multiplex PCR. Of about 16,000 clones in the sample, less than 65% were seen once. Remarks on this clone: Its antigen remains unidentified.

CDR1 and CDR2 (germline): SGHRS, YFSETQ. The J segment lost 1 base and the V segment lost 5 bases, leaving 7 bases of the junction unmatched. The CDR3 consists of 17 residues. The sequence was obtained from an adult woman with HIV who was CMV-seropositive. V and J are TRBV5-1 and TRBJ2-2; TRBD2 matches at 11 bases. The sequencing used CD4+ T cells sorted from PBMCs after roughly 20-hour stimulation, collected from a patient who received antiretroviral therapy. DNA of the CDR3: TGCGCCAGCAGGGTACTAGCGGGGGCCTTGAACACCGGGGAGCTGTTTTTT. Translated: CASRVLAGALNTGELFF.